This T cell receptor beta chain was profiled in a study of cytomegalovirus exposure and HLA in healthy donors. Study-wide findings and caveats: CMV serostatus was the only immune exposure information that was available. Prior analysis indicated that the majority of TCR beta V segments exhibited productivity approximately 87% or approximately 30% of the time. In vitro checks showed that a few CMV-associated chains really do target CMV antigens.

This CDR3 has 14 residues. In germline, CDR1 is LNHDA, CDR2 SQIVND (reference sequence). V gave up 5 bases and J gave up 6 bases; unmatched junction bases: 9. This clone appeared a few times. Its specificity is not known. It was with 60 Vbeta and 13 Jbeta primers that the PCR ran. The assay was immunoSEQ multiplex PCR, and TCRdb's table has in-frame clones only and misses some. Of around 300,000 clones listed, about four fifths are singletons. This receptor was obtained from a middle-aged woman in good health and CMV-seropositive. Sequenced sample: PBMCs. The rearrangement links TRBV19 to TRBJ1-2; 7 bases agree with TRBD1. The CDR3 spells CASSQGTEWHGYTF. The CDR3 coding sequence is TGTGCCAGTAGTCAGGGGACAGAGTGGCATGGCTACACCTTC.